This T cell receptor beta chain was identified during a study of response to subunit inactivated influenza vaccine. Trimming stripped 6 bases from V and 0 bases from J, with 12 bases between. CDR3 length: 14 residues. TCRdb processed the RT-PCR reads anew with MiXCR; each CDR3 protein has one entry. This sample has about 540,000 distinct CDR3 sequences, with roughly a quarter found just once. These data also featured in a second study, about T cells expressing NK-cell markers. As that report states: The authors made TCR beta cDNA libraries by 5'RACE template switching. This switching added a universal primer site and UMIs.

Specimen: CD4+ T cells sorted from PBMCs, collected 11 to 12 days after vaccination. This chain links TRBV12-3 or TRBV12-4 with TRBJ2-7; TRBD1 is a possible D gene (6 bases). This TCR was sampled from a man aged 45-65 years who received an inactivated influenza vaccine. CDR3 loop: CASSIQGGSYEQYF. In DNA form, the CDR3 reads TGTGCCAGCAGCATTCAAGGGGGCTCCTACGAGCAGTACTTC.